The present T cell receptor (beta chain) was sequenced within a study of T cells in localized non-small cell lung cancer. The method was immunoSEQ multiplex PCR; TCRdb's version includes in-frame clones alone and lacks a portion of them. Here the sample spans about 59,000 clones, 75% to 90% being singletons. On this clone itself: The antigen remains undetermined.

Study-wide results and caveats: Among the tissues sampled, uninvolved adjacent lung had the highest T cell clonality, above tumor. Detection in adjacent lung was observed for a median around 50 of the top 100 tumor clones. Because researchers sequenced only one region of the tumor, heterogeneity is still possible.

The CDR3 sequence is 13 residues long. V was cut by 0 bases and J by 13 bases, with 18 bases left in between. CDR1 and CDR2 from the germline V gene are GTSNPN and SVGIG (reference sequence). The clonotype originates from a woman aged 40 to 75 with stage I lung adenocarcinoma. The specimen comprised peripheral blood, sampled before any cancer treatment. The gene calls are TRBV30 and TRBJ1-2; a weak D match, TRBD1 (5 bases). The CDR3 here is CAWSVLGTRGSTF. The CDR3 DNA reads TGTGCCTGGAGTGTACTAGGGACCCGGGGTAGCACCTTC.